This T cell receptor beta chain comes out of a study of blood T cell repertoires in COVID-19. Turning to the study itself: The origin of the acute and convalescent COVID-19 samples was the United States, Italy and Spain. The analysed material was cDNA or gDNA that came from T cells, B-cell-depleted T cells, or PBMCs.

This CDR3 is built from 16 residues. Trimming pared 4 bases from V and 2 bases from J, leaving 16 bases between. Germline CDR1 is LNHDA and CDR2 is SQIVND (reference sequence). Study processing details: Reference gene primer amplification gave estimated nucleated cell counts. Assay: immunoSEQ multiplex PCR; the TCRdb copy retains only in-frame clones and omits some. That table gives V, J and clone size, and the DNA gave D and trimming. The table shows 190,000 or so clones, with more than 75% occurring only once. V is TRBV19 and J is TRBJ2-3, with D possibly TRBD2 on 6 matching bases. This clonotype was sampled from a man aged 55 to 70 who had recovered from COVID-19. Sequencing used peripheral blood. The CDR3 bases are TGTGCCAGTAGTAGCGGGAAAGGAATCCACACAGATACGCAGTATTTT. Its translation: CASSSGKGIHTDTQYF.